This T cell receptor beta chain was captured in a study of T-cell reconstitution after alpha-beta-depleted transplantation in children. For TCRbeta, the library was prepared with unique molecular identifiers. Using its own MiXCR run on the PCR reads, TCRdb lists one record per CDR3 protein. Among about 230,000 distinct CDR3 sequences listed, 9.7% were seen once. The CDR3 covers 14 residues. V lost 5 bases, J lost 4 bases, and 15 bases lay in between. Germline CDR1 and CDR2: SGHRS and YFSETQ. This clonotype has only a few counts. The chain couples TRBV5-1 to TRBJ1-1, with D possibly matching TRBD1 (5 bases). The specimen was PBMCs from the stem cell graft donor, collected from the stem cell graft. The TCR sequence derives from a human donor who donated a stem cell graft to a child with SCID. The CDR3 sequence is CASSPQAPGTEAFF. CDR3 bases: TGCGCCAGCAGTCCACAGGCCCCCGGCACTGAAGCTTTCTTT.